Each of the 32 T cell receptor beta chains below was sequenced from the same sample in a study of blood T cell repertoires in COVID-19. The method was immunoSEQ multiplex PCR; TCRdb's version includes in-frame clones alone and lacks a portion of them. The data contain about 320,000 clones, around 92% of them singletons. Input material: peripheral blood. The origin of the receptors is a woman aged 25 to 39 with COVID-19, enrolled during active disease.

The chain couples TRBV7-9 to TRBJ1-3; D gene uncertain. Trimming took 4 bases from V and 4 from J, leaving 14 bases between them. Germline CDR1 is SEHNR and CDR2 is FQNEAQ (reference sequence). This CDR3 has 15 amino acids. The CDR3: CASSYLLSPGNTIYF. The CDR3 nucleotides are TGTGCCAGCAGCTATTTGCTGAGCCCAGGAAACACCATATATTTT. The whole variable domain, remainder taken from reference TRBV7-9 and TRBJ1-3, is DTGVSQNPRHKITKRGQNVTFRCDPISEHNRLYWYRQTLGQGPEFLTYFQNEAQLEKSRLLSDRFSAERPKGSFSTLEIQRTEQGDSAMYLCASSYLLSPGNTIYFGEGSWLTVV.

J is TRBJ1-3 and V is TRBV10-3, with a tentative D call TRBD1 (6 bases). Germline CDR1 ENHRY, CDR2 SYGVKD. V lost 6 bases and J 4 bases, leaving 19 bases between the germline ends. The CDR3 contains 16 residues. This chain's CDR3 is CAIRRIQGTGGNTIYF. CDR3 DNA: TGTGCCATCAGGCGGATCCAGGGGACGGGGGGAAACACCATATATTTT.

The genes are TRBV6-5 and TRBJ2-7; 11 nucleotides line up with TRBD2. V lost 4 bases and J lost 4; bases outside the gene matches: 6. CDR3 length: 15 amino acids. The germline gives CDR1 MNHEY, CDR2 SVGAGI. The CDR3 DNA sequence: TGTGCCAGCAGTTTTAGCGGGGGGGAAAAATACGAGCAGTACTTC. This codes for CASSFSGGEKYEQYF.

The rearrangement uses TRBV5-1 and TRBJ1-1; TRBD1 agrees at 9 bases. CDR1 and CDR2 (germline): SGHRS, YFSETQ. J lost 4 bases, V lost 0 bases, and 4 bases had no gene match. The CDR3 consists of 15 residues. The CDR3 is CASSLGQGVSTEAFF. The CDR3 DNA sequence: TGCGCCAGCAGCTTGGGACAGGGGGTGAGCACTGAAGCTTTCTTT.

This chain joins TRBV25-1 and TRBJ2-7; a possible D gene is TRBD2 (5 bases). The V end lost 0 bases, the J end lost 6 bases, and 15 bases lay between the germline ends. The CDR3 contains 15 residues. Per the germline V gene, CDR1 is MGHDK and CDR2 is SYGVNS. As DNA, the CDR3 is TGTGCCAGCAGTGAATATACGGGAAGACACGTCGAGCAGTACTTC. Its translation: CASSEYTGRHVEQYF.

This sequence joins TRBV19 and TRBJ1-5, with TRBD1 matching over 7 bases. CDR3 size: 14 residues. Trimming removed 10 bases from V and 5 bases from J; junction bases left unmatched: 11. Germline V gene sequence: CDR1 LNHDA, CDR2 SQIVND (reference sequence). Here the CDR3 reads CATTRGREDQPQHF. CDR3 coding DNA: TGTGCCACCACGAGGGGGCGCGAGGATCAGCCCCAGCATTTT.

This chain links TRBV30 with TRBJ2-7, with D perhaps matching TRBD2 (6 bases). The V end lost 0 bases, the J end lost 5 bases, and 8 bases lay between the germline ends. The germline CDR1 and CDR2 sequences are GTSNPN and SVGIG (reference sequence). The CDR3 has 12 amino acids. The CDR3 is CAWSVRGNEQYF. In DNA, the CDR3 is TGTGCCTGGAGTGTACGGGGGAACGAGCAGTACTTC.

The rearrangement uses TRBV9 and TRBJ2-1, with TRBD2 identical over 10 bases. J gave up 9 bases and V 0 bases, and 9 bases lay outside the gene matches. Germline V CDR1 and CDR2: SGDLS, YYNGEE. The CDR3 length is 16 residues. The CDR3, as DNA: TGTGCCAGCAGCGTAGGTCTAGCGGGGGTGTCTAGTGAGCAGTTCTTC. It yields the protein CASSVGLAGVSSEQFF.

The chain has TRBV11-2 and TRBJ2-7, with 11 nucleotides matching TRBD1. CDR3 length: 13 amino acids. Germline lookup yields CDR1 SGHAT and CDR2 FQNNGV. The junction had 1 base not matched to a gene; V was cut back by 3 bases and J by 6 bases. The CDR3 region has the DNA TGTGCCAGCAGCTTCGGGACAGGGGGCGAGCAGTACTTC. It is translated as CASSFGTGGEQYF. The full variable domain, with the rest looked up from reference TRBV11-2 and TRBJ2-7, is EAGVAQSPRYKIIEKRQSVAFWCNPISGHATLYWYQQILGQGPKLLIQFQNNGVVDDSQLPKDRFSAERLKGVDSTLKIQPAKLEDSAVYLCASSFGTGGEQYFGPGTRLTVT.

This chain uses TRBV4-1 with TRBJ1-5, with TRBD1 as a possible D gene (5 bases). Trimming removed 4 bases from V and 6 bases from J, with 13 bases in between. The CDR3 consists of 14 residues. Germline V CDR1 and CDR2: MGHRA, YSYEKL. CDR3 sequence reads: CASSPGGVRQPQHF. The CDR3 DNA sequence: TGCGCCAGCAGCCCCGGAGGGGTGCGTCAGCCCCAGCATTTT.

The V call is TRBV28, the J call TRBJ2-3; 12 nucleotides align to TRBD2. V was clipped by 6 bases and J by 5 bases; unmatched bases: 15. CDR3 length equals 18 residues. Germline V gene data show CDR1 as MDHEN and CDR2 as SYDVKM. CDR3 in DNA: TGTGCCAGCAGCCACATCCTACTAGCGGGGGGCCCGAGAGATACGCAGTATTTT. It translates to CASSHILLAGGPRDTQYF.

This rearrangement joins TRBV3-1 (or the pseudogene TRBV3-2) to TRBJ2-1; D might be TRBD1 (5 bases). The CDR3 consists of 16 residues. The germline gives CDR1 LGHDT, CDR2 YNNKEL (reference sequence). Trimming cost V 1 base and J 3 bases, with 13 bases left between them. CDR3 nucleotide sequence: TGTGCCAGCAGCCAAGTCGGCCCTACAGGCTACAATGAGCAGTTCTTC. This translates into CASSQVGPTGYNEQFF.

This chain joins TRBV5-1 and TRBJ2-7; D perhaps matches TRBD1 (5 bases). V lost 4 bases and J lost 2, with 7 bases in between. Looked up from germline, CDR1 is SGHRS and CDR2 is YFSETQ. The CDR3 is 12 residues long. The chain's CDR3 is CASSEGAYEQYF. The CDR3 coding sequence is TGCGCCAGCAGCGAAGGGGCCTACGAGCAGTACTTC.

This clone was seen a handful of times. The chain recombines TRBV7-8 with TRBJ1-4; D is undetermined. This CDR3 is built from 16 residues. CDR1 is SGHVS, CDR2 FQNEAQ, per germline. V was shortened by 0 bases and J by 4 bases, with 12 bases between the two germline ends. The CDR3 sequence is CASSLASGSINEKLFF. Here the CDR3 DNA reads TGTGCCAGCAGCTTAGCCTCGGGATCGATTAATGAAAAACTGTTTTTT.

V gene TRBV4-1 combines with J gene TRBJ2-5, with TRBD2 identical over 8 bases. Germline loops: CDR1 MGHRA, CDR2 YSYEKL. This CDR3 has 15 residues. Trimming at V came to 5 bases and at J to 5 bases, leaving 10 bases not matched to a gene. Here the CDR3 reads CASSKGTSWSETQYF. DNA of the CDR3: TGCGCCAGCAGCAAAGGGACTAGTTGGTCGGAGACCCAGTACTTC.

The chain carries TRBV7-9 and TRBJ2-7, with 9 bases fitting TRBD1. V was pared by 5 bases and J by 4 bases, with 12 bases of the junction left unmatched. The CDR3 sequence is 16 residues long. Germline V gives CDR1 SEHNR, CDR2 FQNEAQ (reference sequence). The CDR3 region is CASSDYRDRERYEQYF. The CDR3 DNA is TGTGCCAGCAGCGACTACCGGGACAGGGAACGGTACGAGCAGTACTTC.

The gene calls are TRBV15 and TRBJ1-2; 9 bases map to TRBD1. The germline gives CDR1 LNHNV, CDR2 YYDKDF (reference sequence). J gave up 8 bases and V 5 bases, and 18 bases lay outside the gene matches. CDR3 length: 17 amino acids. CDR3 region: CATSDHSKDRGFRGYTF. The CDR3 bases are TGTGCCACCAGCGACCATAGCAAAGACAGGGGGTTCCGGGGCTACACCTTC.

This chain's CDR3 is CAISEGKGGEAFF. The DNA for the CDR3 is TGTGCCATCAGTGAAGGAAAAGGGGGTGAAGCTTTCTTT. The V and J genes are TRBV10-3 and TRBJ1-1, with D perhaps matching TRBD1 (6 bases). Germline assignment: CDR1 ENHRY and CDR2 SYGVKD. Trimming shortened V by 3 bases and J by 7 bases, and 12 bases separated the two germline ends. The CDR3 has 13 amino acids.

This rearrangement joins TRBV11-2 to TRBJ2-5, with 7 bases fitting TRBD1. This CDR3 has 15 amino acids. CDR1 SGHAT and CDR2 FQNNGV come from the germline V gene. V dropped 5 bases and J dropped 4; count of bases not matched to a gene: 10. CDR3 amino acids: CASSRPLDRAETQYF. The DNA for the CDR3 is TGTGCCAGCAGCCGCCCTTTAGACAGGGCAGAGACCCAGTACTTC.

The V gene is TRBV6-5, the J gene TRBJ2-7, with TRBD2 identical over 8 bases. The CDR3 consists of 15 residues. Germline loops: CDR1 MNHEY, CDR2 SVGAGI. The junction had 11 bases not matched to a gene; V was cut back by 10 bases and J by 0 bases. CDR3 protein: CATGGSSYSSYEQYF. As DNA, the CDR3 is TGTGCCACGGGGGGGAGCTCATATAGCTCCTACGAGCAGTACTTC.

This clone occurred once. The rearrangement joins TRBV5-1 to TRBJ1-1, with 7 bases that match TRBD1. The CDR3 loop spans 20 amino acids. Germline V CDR1 and CDR2: SGHRS, YFSETQ. The ends lost 1 base at V and 4 bases at J; junction bases unmatched: 22. This chain's CDR3 is CASSLSSGTVASGESTEAFF. DNA for the CDR3: TGCGCCAGCAGCTTGAGTAGTGGGACAGTAGCGAGTGGTGAGAGCACTGAAGCTTTCTTT.

The rearrangement uses TRBV7-7 and TRBJ2-3, with a tentative D call TRBD1 (6 bases). The germline CDR1 and CDR2 sequences are SSHAT and FNYEAQ (reference sequence). V was pared by 2 bases and J by 6 bases, with 18 bases between. This CDR3 spans 16 amino acids. The CDR3 DNA follows: TGTGCCAGCAGCTTAAAGGCAGGGACAAACGTGGATACGCAGTATTTT. It translates to CASSLKAGTNVDTQYF.

The rearrangement uses TRBV18 and TRBJ2-5; 8 nucleotides agree with TRBD2. The CDR3 spans 16 residues. V shed 4 bases, J shed 4 bases, and the junction held 11 bases outside the gene matches. Germline loops: CDR1 KGHSH, CDR2 LQKENI. CDR3 sequence reads: CASSRLTGLDVETQYF. In DNA form, the CDR3 reads TGTGCCAGCTCACGCCTAACGGGACTAGACGTAGAGACCCAGTACTTC.

The CDR3 DNA is TGTGCCAGCAGCCCATATGGGGGTGTGGGGGCCACTGAAGCTTTCTTT. Protein: CASSPYGGVGATEAFF. The chain is built from TRBV7-2 and TRBJ1-1; D possibly corresponds to TRBD1 (6 bases). V was pared by 5 bases and J by 4 bases, with 20 bases between. This CDR3 contains 16 residues. The germline V gene has CDR1 SGHTA and CDR2 FQGNSA.

This chain connects TRBV27 to TRBJ1-1; unclear D gene. This CDR3 has 13 amino acids. V was shortened by 2 bases and J by 0 bases, with 4 bases between the two germline ends. Germline V CDR1 and CDR2: MNHEY, SMNVEV (reference sequence). This chain's CDR3 is CASSLIVNTEAFF. Written as DNA, the CDR3 is TGTGCCAGCAGTTTAATAGTGAACACTGAAGCTTTCTTT.

This chain links TRBV11-2 with TRBJ1-5; TRBD1 might be the D (6 bases). Germline CDR1 SGHAT, CDR2 FQNNGV. Trimming cost V 5 bases and J 2 bases, with 13 bases left between them. The CDR3 sequence is 15 residues long. The CDR3 bases are TGTGCCAGCAGCCACAGGGAAGTGGGCAATCAGCCCCAGCATTTT. Translated: CASSHREVGNQPQHF. Using reference TRBV11-2 and TRBJ1-5 for the parts outside the CDR3, the full variable domain is EAGVAQSPRYKIIEKRQSVAFWCNPISGHATLYWYQQILGQGPKLLIQFQNNGVVDDSQLPKDRFSAERLKGVDSTLKIQPAKLEDSAVYLCASSHREVGNQPQHFGDGTRLSIL.

The chain uses TRBV2 and TRBJ2-5; 10 bases match TRBD2. After removal of 5 bases from V and 1 base from J, the junction contained 10 bases not matched to a gene. This CDR3 is built from 17 residues. Germline-derived CDR1 and CDR2 are SNHLY and FYNNEI. The CDR3 DNA is TGTGCCAGCAGTTTCATAGCGGGGGGCCCACCCCAAGAGACCCAGTACTTC. This encodes CASSFIAGGPPQETQYF.

The chain recombines TRBV11-2 with TRBJ1-3; TRBD1 matches 7 bases. CDR3 length equals 18 residues. The germline V gene has CDR1 SGHAT and CDR2 FQNNGV. V shed 1 base and J 4 bases; nucleotides not matched to a gene: 13. CDR3 loop: CASSLVFNPTGLGNTIYF. The CDR3 DNA sequence: TGTGCCAGCAGCTTAGTCTTCAACCCGACAGGGCTGGGAAACACCATATATTTT.

The V gene is TRBV5-4, the J gene TRBJ2-2; tentative D call: TRBD2 (6 bases). The V and J ends lost 4 bases and 0 bases respectively, with 7 bases between them. The CDR3 runs to 14 residues. Germline V lookup: CDR1 SGHNT, CDR2 YYREEE (reference sequence). In DNA form, the CDR3 reads TGTGCCAGCAGCCGGGGGACGAACACCGGGGAGCTGTTTTTT. The encoded protein is CASSRGTNTGELFF.

This clone showed up just a few times. The chain employs TRBV14 and TRBJ2-1, with 9 bases that match TRBD1. The CDR3 runs 16 residues. Germline values: CDR1 SGHDN, CDR2 FVKESK. V lost 4 bases to trimming and J lost 5 bases; unmatched junction nucleotides: 9. CDR3: CASSRDPGQGDNEQFF. CDR3 bases: TGTGCCAGCAGCCGAGACCCGGGACAGGGCGACAATGAGCAGTTCTTC.

The chain carries TRBV5-1 and TRBJ1-1; D perhaps matches TRBD1 (5 bases). CDR1 is SGHRS and CDR2 is YFSETQ in the germline V gene. The V end lost 3 bases, the J end lost 1 base, and 7 bases lay between the germline ends. CDR3 length: 13 residues. CDR3 protein: CASSSTGNTEAFF. The CDR3 DNA is TGCGCCAGCAGCTCCACAGGGAACACTGAAGCTTTCTTT.

The chain couples TRBV28 to TRBJ1-1, with a weak D call TRBD1 (5 bases). V was cut by 1 base and J by 0 bases, with 18 bases left in between. CDR1 is MDHEN, CDR2 SYDVKM, per germline. The CDR3 is 18 amino acids. The CDR3 coding sequence is TGTGCCAGCAGTTTATTAGGCCCCGGGGACTGGATGAACACTGAAGCTTTCTTT. This codes for CASSLLGPGDWMNTEAFF.